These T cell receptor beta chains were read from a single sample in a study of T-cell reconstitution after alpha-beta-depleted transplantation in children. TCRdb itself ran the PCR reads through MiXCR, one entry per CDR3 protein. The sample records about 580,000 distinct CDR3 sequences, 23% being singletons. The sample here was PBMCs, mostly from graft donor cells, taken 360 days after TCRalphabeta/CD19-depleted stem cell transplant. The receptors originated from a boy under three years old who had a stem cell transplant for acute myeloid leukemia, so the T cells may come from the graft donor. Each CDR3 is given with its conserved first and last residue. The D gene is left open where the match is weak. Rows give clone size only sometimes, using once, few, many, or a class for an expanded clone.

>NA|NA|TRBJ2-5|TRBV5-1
CASSLAWDRQETQYF
TGCGCCAGCAGCTTGGCCTGGGACCGGCAAGAGACCCAGTACTTC
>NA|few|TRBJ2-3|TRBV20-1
CSAQSPQTDTQYF
TGCAGTGCCCAGTCCCCGCAGACAGATACGCAGTATTTT
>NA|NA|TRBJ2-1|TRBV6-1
CASSDGFGVAFFEQFF
TGTGCCAGCAGTGACGGTTTCGGTGTTGCTTTTTTTGAGCAGTTCTTC
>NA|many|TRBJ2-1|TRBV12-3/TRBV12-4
CASSLRGAEQFF
TGTGCCAGCAGTTTACGGGGGGCCGAGCAGTTCTTC
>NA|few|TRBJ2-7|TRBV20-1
CSARAVLTYEQYF
TGCAGTGCTAGAGCGGTTTTAACCTACGAGCAGTACTTC
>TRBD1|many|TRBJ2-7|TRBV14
CASGPRDRGSYEQYF
TGTGCCAGCGGGCCCCGGGACAGGGGTTCCTACGAGCAGTACTTC
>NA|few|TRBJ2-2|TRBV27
CASCVRANTGELFF
TGTGCCAGTTGTGTGAGGGCTAACACCGGGGAGCTGTTTTTT
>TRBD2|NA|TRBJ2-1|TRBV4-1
CASSQQATSVGRSYNEQFF
TGCGCCAGCAGCCAACAAGCAACTAGCGTAGGGAGGTCCTACAATGAGCAGTTCTTC
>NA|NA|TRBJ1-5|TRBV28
CASSYRDIGNQPQHF
TGTGCCAGCAGTTACCGGGACATAGGCAATCAGCCCCAGCATTTT
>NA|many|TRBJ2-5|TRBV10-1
CASSSFCIGARETQYF
TGCGCCAGCAGTTCGTTTTGTATCGGGGCCCGCGAGACCCAGTACTTC
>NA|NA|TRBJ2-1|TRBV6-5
CASSYEGDSYNEQFF
TGTGCCAGCAGTTACGAAGGGGACTCCTACAATGAGCAGTTCTTC
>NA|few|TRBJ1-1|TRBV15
CATSRSTGTLREDTEAFF
TGTGCCACCAGCAGGTCGACAGGTACCCTTAGGGAGGACACTGAAGCTTTCTTT
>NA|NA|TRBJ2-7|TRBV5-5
CASSLSTGIYEQYF
TGTGCCAGCAGCTTGTCTACAGGGATCTACGAGCAGTACTTC
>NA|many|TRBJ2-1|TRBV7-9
CASSLVYGQFF
TGTGCCAGCAGCTTGGTCTACGGGCAGTTCTTC
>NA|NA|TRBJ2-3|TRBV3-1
CASRDHHLSTDTQYF
TGTGCCAGCCGGGACCACCACCTATCCACAGATACGCAGTATTTT
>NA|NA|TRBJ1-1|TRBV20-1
CSAESGRVNTEAFF
TGCAGTGCCGAAAGTGGCAGGGTGAACACTGAAGCTTTCTTT
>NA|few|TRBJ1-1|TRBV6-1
CASSAQGVATEAFF
TGTGCCAGCAGTGCACAGGGTGTGGCCACTGAAGCTTTCTTT
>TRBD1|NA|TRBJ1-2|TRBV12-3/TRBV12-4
CASSRDRFYTF
TGTGCCAGCAGTAGGGACAGATTCTACACCTTC
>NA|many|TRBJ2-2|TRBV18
CASSQVGRKANTGELFF
TGTGCCAGCTCGCAAGTAGGGAGGAAGGCGAACACCGGGGAGCTGTTTTTT
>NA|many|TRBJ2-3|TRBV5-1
CASNRAISTDTQYF
TGCGCCAGCAACCGAGCTATAAGCACAGATACGCAGTATTTT
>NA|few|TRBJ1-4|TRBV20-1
CSARVGLANEKLFF
TGCAGTGCTAGAGTAGGGTTGGCTAATGAAAAACTGTTTTTT
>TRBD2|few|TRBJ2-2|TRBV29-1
CSVGLAGAGELFF
TGCAGCGTCGGACTAGCGGGGGCCGGGGAGCTGTTTTTT
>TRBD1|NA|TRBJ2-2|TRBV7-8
CASPQGVSAGELFF
TGTGCCAGCCCCCAGGGGGTCTCGGCCGGGGAGCTGTTTTTT
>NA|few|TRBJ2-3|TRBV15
CATSRSGADTQYF
TGTGCCACCAGCAGGTCGGGGGCAGATACGCAGTATTTT
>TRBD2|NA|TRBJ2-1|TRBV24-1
CATRSWTSGNNEQFF
TGTGCCACCAGGAGCTGGACTAGCGGGAACAATGAGCAGTTCTTC
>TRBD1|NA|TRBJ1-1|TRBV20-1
CSAYRGGNTEAFF
TGCAGTGCTTACAGGGGGGGGAACACTGAAGCTTTCTTT
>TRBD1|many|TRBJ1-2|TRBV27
CASSLSAAQGRNYGYTF
TGTGCCAGCAGTTTATCGGCGGCACAGGGGCGGAACTATGGCTACACCTTC
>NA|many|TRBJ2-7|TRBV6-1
CASSRTGSSSEQYF
TGTGCCAGCAGTAGAACAGGGAGCAGCAGCGAGCAGTACTTC
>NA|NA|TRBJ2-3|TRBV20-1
CSAYLANTDTQYF
TGCAGTGCTTACTTGGCTAACACAGATACGCAGTATTTT
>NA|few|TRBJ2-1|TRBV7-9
CASSLSEVEQFF
TGTGCCAGCAGCTTATCTGAGGTGGAGCAGTTCTTC
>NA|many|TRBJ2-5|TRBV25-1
CASSEKLEGTRTQYF
TGTGCCAGTTCAGAGAAACTCGAGGGTACTAGGACCCAGTACTTC
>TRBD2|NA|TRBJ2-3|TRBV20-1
CSASKGGTDTQYF
TGCAGTGCTAGCAAGGGAGGGACAGATACGCAGTATTTT
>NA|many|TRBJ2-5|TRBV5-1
CASSERLETQYF
TGCGCCAGCAGCGAGAGGTTGGAGACCCAGTACTTC
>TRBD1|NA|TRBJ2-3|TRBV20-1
CSADRGSTDTQYF
TGCAGTGCTGACAGGGGAAGCACAGATACGCAGTATTTT
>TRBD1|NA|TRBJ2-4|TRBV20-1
CSAPDRFLAKNIQYF
TGCAGTGCACCGGACAGGTTTCTAGCCAAAAACATTCAGTACTTC
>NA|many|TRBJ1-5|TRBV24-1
CATSESTGLSNQPQHF
TGTGCCACCAGTGAGTCGACAGGCCTTAGCAATCAGCCCCAGCATTTT
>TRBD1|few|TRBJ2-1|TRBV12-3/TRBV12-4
CASSKGTGGYGGSYNEQFF
TGTGCCAGCTCGAAAGGGACAGGGGGCTATGGGGGCTCCTACAATGAGCAGTTCTTC
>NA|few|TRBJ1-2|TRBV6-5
CASSYTAGINYGYTF
TGTGCCAGCAGTTACACGGCAGGAATAAACTATGGCTACACCTTC
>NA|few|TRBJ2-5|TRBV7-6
CSSSSTQGGGETQYF
TGTTCCAGCAGCTCCACACAGGGTGGAGGAGAGACCCAGTACTTC
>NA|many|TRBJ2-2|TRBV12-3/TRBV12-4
CASRLGTPNTGELFF
TGTGCCAGCAGGCTAGGGACGCCGAACACCGGGGAGCTGTTTTTT
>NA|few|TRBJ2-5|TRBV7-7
CASSLGGTGETQYF
TGTGCCAGCAGCTTAGGGGGCACGGGAGAGACCCAGTACTTC
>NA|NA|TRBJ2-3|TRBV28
CASSSPSVTDTQYF
TGTGCCAGCAGTTCCCCCTCAGTCACAGATACGCAGTATTTT
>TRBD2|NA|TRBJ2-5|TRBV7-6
CASSLTGGLGETQYF
TGTGCCAGCAGCTTGACGGGGGGGCTCGGAGAGACCCAGTACTTC
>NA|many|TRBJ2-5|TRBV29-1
CSVRTDEETQYF
TGCAGCGTGCGGACAGACGAAGAGACCCAGTACTTC
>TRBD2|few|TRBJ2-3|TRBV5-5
CASSLTSVADTQYF
TGTGCCAGCAGCCTGACTAGCGTGGCAGATACGCAGTATTTT
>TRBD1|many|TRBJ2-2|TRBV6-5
CASSYLTGTRELFF
TGTGCCAGCAGTTACCTGACAGGGACGAGGGAGCTGTTTTTT
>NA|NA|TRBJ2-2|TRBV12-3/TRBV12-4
CASSRGNWDTGELFF
TGTGCCAGCAGTAGGGGAAATTGGGACACCGGGGAGCTGTTTTTT
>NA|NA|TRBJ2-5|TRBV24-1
CATSDFKNLQETQYF
TGTGCCACCAGTGATTTTAAGAACCTTCAAGAGACCCAGTACTTC
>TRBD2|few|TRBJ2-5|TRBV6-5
CASSYSGRAPLVQETQYF
TGTGCCAGCAGTTACTCGGGGAGGGCGCCCCTCGTCCAAGAGACCCAGTACTTC
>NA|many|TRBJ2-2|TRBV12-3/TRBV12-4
CASSFRVGYTGELFF
TGTGCCAGCAGTTTTCGGGTAGGATACACCGGGGAGCTGTTTTTT
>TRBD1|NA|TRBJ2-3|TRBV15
CATPQGPGQGADTQYF
TGTGCCACCCCCCAGGGACCGGGACAGGGGGCAGATACGCAGTATTTT
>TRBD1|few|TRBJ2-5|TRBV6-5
CASSYSGTGRETQYF
TGTGCCAGCAGTTATTCCGGGACAGGGAGAGAGACCCAGTACTTC
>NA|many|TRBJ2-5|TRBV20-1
CSARAPDRPGTQYF
TGCAGTGCTAGAGCTCCCGACAGGCCGGGGACCCAGTACTTC
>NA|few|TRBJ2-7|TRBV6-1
CASSPNGRVYEQYF
TGTGCCAGCAGTCCTAACGGGCGGGTCTACGAGCAGTACTTC
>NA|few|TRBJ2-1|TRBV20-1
CSWGGPDEQFF
TGCAGTTGGGGGGGGCCGGATGAGCAGTTCTTC
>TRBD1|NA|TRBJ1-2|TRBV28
CASSLGQVYGYTF
TGTGCCAGCAGTTTGGGACAGGTCTATGGCTACACCTTC
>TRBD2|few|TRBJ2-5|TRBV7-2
CASSRGGNPGRPQYF
TGTGCCAGCAGCCGGGGGGGGAATCCGGGTAGGCCCCAGTACTTC
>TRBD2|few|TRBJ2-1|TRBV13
CASPGGRGNEQFF
TGTGCCAGCCCCGGGGGGAGGGGAAATGAGCAGTTCTTC